This T cell receptor beta chain emerged from a study of T cell responses to AZD1222 COVID-19 vaccine. General study points: Vaccination with two AZD1222 doses was followed by a rise in Spike-specific TCR breadth and depth.

The repertoire was sequenced with immunoSEQ multiplex PCR; TCRdb's copy has only in-frame clones and lacks some. Among around 140,000 clones, about 93% were seen once, and the ten largest hold around 5%. The germline gives CDR1 GTSNPN, CDR2 SVGIG (reference sequence). Trimming stripped 0 bases from V and 4 bases from J, with 9 bases between. This CDR3 is built from 13 residues. In regard to this clone: Its cognate antigen is unknown.

The chain is built from TRBV30 and TRBJ1-2; D not certain. The source was peripheral blood, collected on day 0 of AZD1222 vaccination. The clonotype comes from an adult in good health. Here the CDR3 DNA reads TGTGCCTGGAGTGTATCAAGTAGCTATGGCTACACCTTC. Translation: CAWSVSSSYGYTF.